Sequencing of this T cell receptor beta chain was carried out in a study of shared clonotypes between healthy human individuals. Across several immunoSEQ plates, the genomic DNA of each subset was split evenly. TCRdb's copy holds only in-frame clones and misses some; the assay was immunoSEQ multiplex PCR. Of about 380,000 clones listed, roughly 96% are singletons. Recent vaccinations or acute infections were absent in the healthy HIV-negative adult donors. Germline lookup yields CDR1 SGHNT and CDR2 YYREEE (reference sequence). V was clipped by 3 bases and J by 1 base, with 8 bases between them. CDR3 length: 13 residues.

Source material: memory CD8+ T cells sorted from blood. Subset of the sample: CD45RO+ cells pooled with CCR7-negative TemRA cells. The TCR was taken from a man younger than 45 in good health. The chain uses TRBV5-4 and TRBJ2-7, with D unclear. The CDR3 protein is CASSYPGSYEQYF. As DNA, the CDR3 is TGTGCCAGCAGCTACCCTGGATCCTACGAGCAGTACTTC.